These T cell receptor beta chains were read from a single sample in a study of blood T cell repertoires in COVID-19. Clones were read by immunoSEQ multiplex PCR, and TCRdb kept only the in-frame ones, dropping some. The repertoire holds fewer than 450,000 clones, about nine tenths seen once, with about 0.63% in the top ten. The specimen was PBMCs or T cells enriched from blood (not recorded which). Source of these receptors: a man between 18 and 29 years old who had recovered from COVID-19. Each CDR3 is given with its conserved first and last residue. The D gene is left open where the match is weak. A row's size may be missing; if present it is once, few, many or a size class.

cdr3_nt cdr3_aa j_call d_call v_call clone_size
TGTGCCAGCAGCTTTACCGGGACACAGAATTCACCCCTCCACTTT CASSFTGTQNSPLHF TRBJ1-6 - TRBV11-2 -
TGTGCCACCAGCAGAGATGGATCGAGCGTCACTGAAGCTTTCTTT CATSRDGSSVTEAFF TRBJ1-1 - TRBV15 -
TGTGCCACGTGGGGCGGGAGACCACTGGGCGCTTTCTTT CATWGGRPLGAFF TRBJ1-1 - TRBV10-3 -
TGTGCCAGCACCCGGACAGGGAAGAACTACGAGCAGTACTTC CASTRTGKNYEQYF TRBJ2-7 TRBD1 TRBV28 few
TGTGCCAGCAGACTTATTCGCGGGGACGGCTACACCTTC CASRLIRGDGYTF TRBJ1-2 - TRBV28 -
TGTGCCAGCTGGGGGACTAGCGGGAACTACGAGCAGTACTTC CASWGTSGNYEQYF TRBJ2-7 TRBD2 TRBV6-5 -
TGTGCCAGCAGCTGGGGACAGGGGAGCTCCTACGAGCAGTACTTC CASSWGQGSSYEQYF TRBJ2-7 TRBD1 TRBV5-5 once
TGCAGTGCTAGCTTTGACAGGGAAGCTTTCTTT CSASFDREAFF TRBJ1-1 - TRBV20-1 -
TGTGCCAGCAGCCCCCTGACAGGGGGCAATGAGCAGTTCTTC CASSPLTGGNEQFF TRBJ2-1 TRBD1 TRBV7-9 -
TGTGCCAGCAGGAAGGGACTTGATGGCTACACCTTC CASRKGLDGYTF TRBJ1-2 - TRBV10-3 -
TGTGCCAGCAGCTTGACAGGGGGCGCGGACGAGCAGTACTTC CASSLTGGADEQYF TRBJ2-7 TRBD1 TRBV11-2 -
TGTGCCAGCAGTTTAGCGGGGACTCCCTACGAGCAGTACTTC CASSLAGTPYEQYF TRBJ2-7 TRBD2 TRBV6-5 many
TGTGCCAGTAGTTTCAACGACAGGGGCGGCTACACCTTC CASSFNDRGGYTF TRBJ1-2 TRBD1 TRBV19 few
TGTGCCAGCAGCCAAGGAGGGTTGTTGATCGGGCTGAACACTGAAGCTTTCTTT CASSQGGLLIGLNTEAFF TRBJ1-1 - TRBV14 -
TGTGCCAGTAGCAACTTCGGGGGAAATCGTGGCAATCAGCCCCAGCATTTT CASSNFGGNRGNQPQHF TRBJ1-5 - TRBV19 -
TGTGCCAGCAGTCGTAGCAGCGGGAGAGAGACCCAGTACTTC CASSRSSGRETQYF TRBJ2-5 TRBD2 TRBV2 -
TGTGCCAGCAGCTGGACAGGGCCCAATTCACCCCTCCACTTT CASSWTGPNSPLHF TRBJ1-6 TRBD1 TRBV5-4 -
TGTGCCAGCAGTTTAGAGACAGGGGGCTTAGCTTTCTTT CASSLETGGLAFF TRBJ1-1 TRBD1 TRBV6-5 -
TGCGCCAGCACCCTCCGGGGGGGACGCACAGATACGCAGTATTTT CASTLRGGRTDTQYF TRBJ2-3 TRBD2 TRBV5-1 once
TGTGCCAGCAGCTCGACTTCGTTGGATACGCAGTATTTT CASSSTSLDTQYF TRBJ2-3 - TRBV11-3 -
TGTGCCTGGAGTGTACACAGAGCTAACTATGGCTACACCTTC CAWSVHRANYGYTF TRBJ1-2 - TRBV30 -
TGTGCCAGCAGCACTGCCGGCAGGGGAGACACCGGGGAGCTGTTTTTT CASSTAGRGDTGELFF TRBJ2-2 - TRBV5-6 few
TGCAGCGTTGAGTCGCCCGGAGAGCTTCAAGAGACCCAGTACTTC CSVESPGELQETQYF TRBJ2-5 - TRBV29-1 -
TGTGCCAGCAGAACAGGGGTCAAGGAAAAACTGTTTTTT CASRTGVKEKLFF TRBJ1-4 TRBD1 TRBV27 -
TGTGCCAGCAGGCTTGACTCTGAAGCTTTCTTT CASRLDSEAFF TRBJ1-1 - TRBV28 -
TGCGCCAGCAGCTGGGGACAGGGGCGAATCACCGGGGAGCTGTTTTTT CASSWGQGRITGELFF TRBJ2-2 TRBD1 TRBV5-1 -
TGTGCCACCAGTGACCCTCAGAGGCCCTACGAGCAGTACTTC CATSDPQRPYEQYF TRBJ2-7 - TRBV24-1 once
TGTGCCAGCAGCGGAGCACAGGGGGCGCCCAAAAACATTCAGTACTTC CASSGAQGAPKNIQYF TRBJ2-4 TRBD1 TRBV7-9 -
TGTGCCAGCAGCTGGACAAGTACCGGGGAGCTGTTTTTT CASSWTSTGELFF TRBJ2-2 - TRBV5-5 -
TGTGCCAGCAGCTTTAGCGGGAGTCCCGAGCAGTACTTC CASSFSGSPEQYF TRBJ2-7 TRBD2 TRBV7-9 -
TGCAGCGTCCTTCAAACAGGGAGCACTGAAGCTTTCTTT CSVLQTGSTEAFF TRBJ1-1 - TRBV29-1 -
TGTGCCAGCAGCTCGGGAGGAATTTCTGGAAACACCATATATTTT CASSSGGISGNTIYF TRBJ1-3 - TRBV5-6 -
TGCGCCAGCAGCCAACGTTCAAGACAGGGTTGGTACACTGAAGCTTTCTTT CASSQRSRQGWYTEAFF TRBJ1-1 TRBD1 TRBV4-1 -
TGTGCCAGCAGTTACACACAAACAGGGGGCTCGTACAATGAGCAGTTCTTC CASSYTQTGGSYNEQFF TRBJ2-1 TRBD1 TRBV6-2/TRBV6-3 -
TGTGCCAGCAATTGGGCCCGCAATGAGCAGTTCTTC CASNWARNEQFF TRBJ2-1 - TRBV12-3/TRBV12-4 -
TGTGCCAGCTCAACAGGGGCAGATACGCAGTATTTT CASSTGADTQYF TRBJ2-3 TRBD1 TRBV18 -
TGTGCCAGCGGACAGGGCGCTGCCGGAAACACCATATATTTT CASGQGAAGNTIYF TRBJ1-3 TRBD1 TRBV14 -
TGTGCCAGCAGCTTGGAACCGGGACAATTGCATGGCTACACCTTC CASSLEPGQLHGYTF TRBJ1-2 - TRBV5-6 -
TGCGCCAGCAGTGCCCAGGGGGCCATGACGGGCTATGGCTACACCTTC CASSAQGAMTGYGYTF TRBJ1-2 TRBD1 TRBV5-1 -
TGTGCCAGCAGCGTAGAACAGGGTACCTACGAGCAGTACTTC CASSVEQGTYEQYF TRBJ2-7 - TRBV9 -
TGTGCCAGCAGTCCGTCCGGACAGGTAGATACGCAGTATTTT CASSPSGQVDTQYF TRBJ2-3 TRBD1 TRBV9 -
TGTGCCAGCCCACCTCCGGGAGTGAACTATGGCTACACCTTC CASPPPGVNYGYTF TRBJ1-2 - TRBV5-4 -
TGTGCCAGCAGCTATCAGGGGACCTATAATTCACCCCTCCACTTT CASSYQGTYNSPLHF TRBJ1-6 - TRBV5-4 -
TGTGCCATTCGACAGGGGGACGGGTGGAACACTGAAGCTTTCTTT CAIRQGDGWNTEAFF TRBJ1-1 TRBD1 TRBV10-3 -
TGTGCCAGCAGCTTAGCCAAACTCACTGAAGCTTTCTTT CASSLAKLTEAFF TRBJ1-1 - TRBV11-1 -
TGTGCCAGCAGTTTAAGGACAGGGATCAATGAGCAGTTCTTC CASSLRTGINEQFF TRBJ2-1 TRBD1 TRBV5-6 -
TGTGCCAGCAGTTCCCAAGGGGCCTACAATGAGCAGTTCTTC CASSSQGAYNEQFF TRBJ2-1 - TRBV27 -
TGTGCCATCAGTGGAGGGCACGCAACCTACGAGCAGTACTTC CAISGGHATYEQYF TRBJ2-7 - TRBV10-3 -
TGCAGCGTTCGACAGGGGAGGAACACTGAAGCTTTCTTT CSVRQGRNTEAFF TRBJ1-1 TRBD1 TRBV29-1 -
TGTGCCAGCAGTGATCCCCCGGGGAGGGTCGGTCTGGAGACCCAGTACTTC CASSDPPGRVGLETQYF TRBJ2-5 TRBD2 TRBV25-1 -
TGTGCCAGCAGCTTAGAGGACAGGGCCGTGGAGTACTTC CASSLEDRAVEYF TRBJ2-4 TRBD1 TRBV11-2 -
TGTGCCAGCAGCCAGAGTACGGGGATGCCTAATGAAAAACTGTTTTTT CASSQSTGMPNEKLFF TRBJ1-4 - TRBV4-2 -
TGTGCCAGCAGCTTAGCAGCGGGAGGGATCTACGAGCAGTACTTC CASSLAAGGIYEQYF TRBJ2-7 TRBD2 TRBV11-2 -